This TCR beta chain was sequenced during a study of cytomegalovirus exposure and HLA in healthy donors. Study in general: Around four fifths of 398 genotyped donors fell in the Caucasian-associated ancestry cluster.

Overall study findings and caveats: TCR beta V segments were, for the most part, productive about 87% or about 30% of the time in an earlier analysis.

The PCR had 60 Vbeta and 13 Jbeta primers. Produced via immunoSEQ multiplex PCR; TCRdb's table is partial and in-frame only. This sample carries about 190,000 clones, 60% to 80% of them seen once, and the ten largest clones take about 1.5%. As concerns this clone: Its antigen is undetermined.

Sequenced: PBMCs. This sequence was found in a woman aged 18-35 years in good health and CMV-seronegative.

The CDR3 region has the DNA TGTGCCAGCTCACCATCGCGGGATTTTGCCGAGCAGTACTTC. Translating it yields CASSPSRDFAEQYF. The rearrangement uses TRBV18 and TRBJ2-7, with D possibly being TRBD2 (6 bases). This CDR3 region has 14 residues. CDR1 is KGHSH and CDR2 is LQKENI in the germline V gene. Trimming stripped 2 bases from V and 6 bases from J, with 14 bases between.